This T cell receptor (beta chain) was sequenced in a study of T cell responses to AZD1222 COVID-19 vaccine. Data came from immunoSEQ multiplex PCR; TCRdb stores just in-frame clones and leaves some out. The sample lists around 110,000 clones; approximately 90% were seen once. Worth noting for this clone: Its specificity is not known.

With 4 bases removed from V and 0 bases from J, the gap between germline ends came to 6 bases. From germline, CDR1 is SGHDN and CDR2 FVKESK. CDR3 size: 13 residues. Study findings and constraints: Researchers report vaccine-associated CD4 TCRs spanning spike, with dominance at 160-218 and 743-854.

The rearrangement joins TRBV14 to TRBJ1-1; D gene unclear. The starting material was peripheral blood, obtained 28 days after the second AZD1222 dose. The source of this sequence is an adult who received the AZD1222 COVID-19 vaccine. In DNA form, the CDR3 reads TGTGCCAGCAGCCGGAGCATGAACACTGAAGCTTTCTTT. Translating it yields CASSRSMNTEAFF.